Listed below are T cell receptor beta chains from one sample, sequenced in a study of Ad26.COV2.S vaccination and SARS-CoV-2 variants. The assay was immunoSEQ multiplex PCR, and TCRdb's table has in-frame clones only and misses some. Among around 270,000 clones listed, 87% were seen once. The sample consisted of peripheral blood, taken in a trial of Ad26.COV2.S vaccine versus placebo. The receptors derive from a person between 18 and 65 years old who received the Ad26.COV2.S COVID-19 vaccine or a placebo. Each CDR3 is given with its conserved first and last residue. A D gene is named only where the DNA matches it firmly.

J,D,V,CDR3
TRBJ2-5,TRBD2,TRBV30,CAWSTGLAQQTQYF
TRBJ1-2,-,TRBV18,CASSPPSRGGNYGYTF
TRBJ2-2,TRBD2,TRBV18,CASSKGGINTGELFF
TRBJ1-1,TRBD1,TRBV7-7,CASSFFTGVGTEAFF
TRBJ1-1,-,TRBV18,CASSPPGLNTEAFF
TRBJ2-1,TRBD2,TRBV6-5,CASSYTGLADYNEQFF
TRBJ2-1,-,TRBV6-5,CASRGPSHNEQFF
TRBJ2-7,TRBD2,TRBV3-1/TRBV3-2,CASSQGRLAGGHEQYF
TRBJ2-1,-,TRBV30,CAWSWGSSYNEQFF
TRBJ1-2,-,TRBV2,CASSGYRDYGYTF
TRBJ1-6,-,TRBV30,CAWKRRQLISPLHF
TRBJ2-5,-,TRBV6-5,CASSSGSQETQYF
TRBJ2-3,-,TRBV6-1,CASSDWRADRSNTQYF
TRBJ1-5,-,TRBV29-1,CSVGGGGNQPQHF
TRBJ1-1,-,TRBV27,CASSLKYPTGRNTEAFF
TRBJ1-5,-,TRBV2,CASRVGAGGNQPQHF
TRBJ2-1,TRBD1,TRBV24-1,CATSDSGTGVNEQFF
TRBJ2-7,-,TRBV5-5,CASSPFSYEQYF
TRBJ2-3,TRBD2,TRBV9,CASSAPPTSGGDTDTQYF